The clone carrying this TCR beta chain was found a few times. The entry originates in a study of glioma-infiltrating T cells. Study information: Target coverage was roughly 4.5- to 11-fold for about 1 million blood T cells.

The iRepertoire nested amplicon-rescue multiplex PCR amplified TCR alpha and beta CDR3s from RNA. TCRdb fed the multiplex PCR reads into MiXCR, producing one record per CDR3 protein. The data contain approximately 400,000 distinct CDR3 sequences, less than 50% of them singletons. The sample comprised glioma tissue, nonneoplastic brain tissue, or PBMCs (not recorded which). This TCR was sampled from a human donor with low-grade glioma or glioblastoma, undergoing nonglioma brain surgery, or in good health (not recorded which).

CDR3 coding DNA: TGTGCCAGTAGTTGGGGCCTCTATGGCTACACCTTC. As protein: CASSWGLYGYTF. The rearrangement uses TRBV19 and TRBJ1-2, with a weak D call TRBD1 (5 bases). Germline V lookup: CDR1 LNHDA, CDR2 SQIVND (reference sequence). CDR3 size: 12 residues. V was trimmed by 5 bases and J by 4 bases, leaving 8 bases between them.